These 4 T cell receptor beta chains came from one sample sequenced in a study of early T cells in non-severe SARS-CoV-2 infection. TCRdb called the 5' RACE reads again in MiXCR, with one record for every CDR3 protein. The data contain tens of thousands of distinct CDR3 sequences, around 15% of them singletons. Material: whole blood. The source of these receptors is an adult who was a healthcare worker with PCR-confirmed SARS-CoV-2 infection or an uninfected control (not recorded which).

The chain has TRBV27 and TRBJ1-5; tentative D call: TRBD1 (6 bases). Germline V gives CDR1 MNHEY, CDR2 SMNVEV (reference sequence). The V end lost 4 bases, the J end lost 7 bases, and 11 bases lay between the germline ends. There are 13 residues in the CDR3. The CDR3 nucleotides read TGTGCCAGCAGTTACCAGGGGAACCAGCCCCAGCATTTT. Protein: CASSYQGNQPQHF.

This clonotype was observed at least ten times. The CDR3 DNA reads as TGTGCCAGCTCCCTAAAGGGCGACACTGAAGCTTTCTTT. This gives the protein CASSLKGDTEAFF. The chain carries TRBV6-4 and TRBJ1-1; D unresolved. With 8 bases removed from V and 3 bases from J, the gap between germline ends came to 13 bases. CDR3 length equals 13 residues. The germline V gene has CDR1 MRHNA and CDR2 SNTAGT.

This clonotype was seen a few times. The chain joins TRBV27 to TRBJ2-6, with 10 bases aligning to TRBD1. The CDR3 extends over 17 amino acids. Germline V gene sequence: CDR1 MNHEY, CDR2 SMNVEV (reference sequence). Trimming removed 6 bases from V and 0 bases from J; junction bases left unmatched: 5. The CDR3 DNA sequence: TGTGCCAGCAGGGACAGGGGGGCCATCTCTGGGGCCAACGTCCTGACTTTC. Protein product: CASRDRGAISGANVLTF.

This clonotype was picked up many times. This rearrangement joins TRBV14 to TRBJ1-1; D not certain. The CDR3 is made up of 12 amino acids. Deletions cut 4 bases from V and 0 bases from J, with 3 bases between. Germline loops: CDR1 SGHDN, CDR2 FVKESK. DNA of the CDR3: TGTGCCAGCAGCCTCATGAACACTGAAGCTTTCTTT. It specifies CASSLMNTEAFF.